This TCR beta chain originates from a study of T cell responses to AZD1222 COVID-19 vaccine. Assay used: immunoSEQ multiplex PCR; TCRdb lists only in-frame clones, some missing. Of around 130,000 clones listed, around 89% are singletons. Germline CDR1 and CDR2: MNHEY and SMNVEV (reference sequence). CDR3 length equals 15 residues. V was pared by 0 bases and J by 5 bases, with 13 bases between. This clone has more than one count but fewer than ten. Its specificity is not known. Study-level points and caveats: A reported finding is that nearly half of spike-specific TCRs target unmutated variant regions.

The origin of this receptor is an adult in good health. V usage is TRBV27 and J usage is TRBJ2-5; D is perhaps TRBD2 (6 bases). The starting material was peripheral blood, obtained on day 0 of AZD1222 vaccination. CDR3 amino acids: CASSLSDGSAETQYF. In DNA, the CDR3 is TGTGCCAGCAGTTTATCCGACGGGAGTGCGGAGACCCAGTACTTC.